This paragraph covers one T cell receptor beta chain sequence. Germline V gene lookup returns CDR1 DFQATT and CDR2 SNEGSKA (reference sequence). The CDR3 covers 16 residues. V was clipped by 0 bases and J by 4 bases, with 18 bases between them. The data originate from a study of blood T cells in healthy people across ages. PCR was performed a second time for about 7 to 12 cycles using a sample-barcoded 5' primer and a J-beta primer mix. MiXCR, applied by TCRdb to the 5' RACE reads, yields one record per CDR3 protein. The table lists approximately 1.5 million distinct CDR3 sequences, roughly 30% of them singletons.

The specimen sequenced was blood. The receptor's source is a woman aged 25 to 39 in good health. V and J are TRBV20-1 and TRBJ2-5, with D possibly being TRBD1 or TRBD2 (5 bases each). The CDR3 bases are TGCAGTGCTAGAGACACGCCCGGGACCCTGGGAGAGACCCAGTACTTC. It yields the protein CSARDTPGTLGETQYF.